These 27 T cell receptor beta chains originate from one sample sequenced in a study of spatial heterogeneity in lung cancer. Time point in this sample: blood at routine non-recurrence follow-up after resection. TCRdb recomputed calls from the 5' RACE reads with MiXCR, one row per CDR3 protein. The table lists 72,000 or so distinct CDR3 sequences, approximately 9% of them singletons, with around 1.9% in the top ten. This specimen consisted of PBMCs, obtained at follow-up. These receptors all stem from a female donor with early-stage non-small cell lung cancer.

The genes are TRBV2 and TRBJ2-2; D is undetermined. CDR3 size: 14 residues. The germline CDR1 and CDR2 sequences are SNHLY and FYNNEI. Deletions cut 4 bases from V and 3 bases from J, with 9 bases between. The CDR3 protein is CASSVRRDTGELFF. In DNA, the CDR3 is TGTGCCAGCAGTGTTCGTAGGGACACCGGGGAGCTGTTTTTT.

This clonotype was seen only a few times. The J gene is TRBJ2-2, the V gene TRBV10-3; TRBD2 agrees at 9 bases. Germline CDR1 ENHRY, CDR2 SYGVKD. V dropped 2 bases and J dropped 7; count of bases not matched to a gene: 8. This CDR3 contains 16 residues. CDR3 coding DNA: TGTGCCATCAGTGAGGGCGGGAGGGCCCCCATCGGGGAGCTGTTTTTT. Protein: CAISEGGRAPIGELFF.

This clonotype was found many times. This chain joins TRBV4-1 and TRBJ1-1; D is undetermined. CDR1 is MGHRA, CDR2 YSYEKL, per germline. The CDR3 has 12 residues. Deletions cut 0 bases from V and 10 bases from J, with 9 bases between. CDR3 protein: CASSQDRRVAFF. The CDR3 bases are TGCGCCAGCAGCCAAGATCGTAGGGTAGCTTTCTTT.

This clonotype occurred many times. This chain uses TRBV14 with TRBJ2-1; D uncertain. CDR1 and CDR2 from the germline V gene are SGHDN and FVKESK. Trimming stripped 0 bases from V and 2 bases from J, with 5 bases between. This CDR3 has 14 amino acids. As DNA, the CDR3 is TGTGCCAGCAGCCAAGATGGTGCCTACAATGAGCAGTTCTTC. Residues: CASSQDGAYNEQFF.

This clonotype was counted a few times. This sequence joins TRBV5-4 and TRBJ2-2, with a weak D call TRBD1 (5 bases). The CDR3 spans 17 residues. Trimming removed 3 bases from V and 7 bases from J, with 22 bases in between. CDR1 is SGHNT and CDR2 is YYREEE in the germline V gene (reference sequence). The CDR3 nucleotides are TGTGCCAGCAGCTCCCACCCCCTGGGGCGCGAAATCGGGGAGCTGTTTTTT. Translation: CASSSHPLGREIGELFF.

This clonotype was observed at least ten times. This rearrangement joins TRBV4-2 to TRBJ2-3, with 7 nucleotides matching TRBD2. Germline CDR1 and CDR2: LGHNA and YNFKEQ. The CDR3 spans 19 residues. J lost 0 bases, V lost 0 bases, and 12 bases had no gene match. Here the CDR3 reads CASSQDLIRASGSTDTQYF. In nucleotides, the CDR3 is TGTGCCAGCAGCCAAGATCTGATTAGGGCTAGCGGTAGCACAGATACGCAGTATTTT.

The chain couples TRBV12-3 or TRBV12-4 to TRBJ1-1; the D gene is possibly TRBD1 (6 bases). V was trimmed by 4 bases and J by 7 bases, leaving 10 bases between them. The CDR3 covers 12 residues. CDR3 DNA: TGTGCCAGCAGTTCAGCAGGGGTTGAAGCTTTCTTT. Its translation is CASSSAGVEAFF.

Only a few counts were recorded for this clonotype. The chain is built from TRBV5-1 and TRBJ1-1, with D hard to call. This CDR3 is 14 amino acids long. Trimming shortened V by 2 bases and J by 4 bases, and 12 bases separated the two germline ends. Germline V gene sequence: CDR1 SGHRS, CDR2 YFSETQ. The CDR3 sequence is CASSFVSVSTEAFF. The CDR3 coding sequence is TGCGCCAGCAGCTTCGTTTCGGTGTCCACTGAAGCTTTCTTT.

This clonotype came up many times. The V and J genes are TRBV19 and TRBJ2-5; TRBD1 agrees at 7 bases. Unmatched junction bases numbered 5, after V lost 2 bases and J lost 8 bases. The CDR3 loop spans 13 amino acids. Germline V gives CDR1 LNHDA, CDR2 SQIVND (reference sequence). The CDR3 DNA is TGTGCCAGTAGTATAATTGGGGACAGAACCCAGTACTTC. Its translation: CASSIIGDRTQYF.

This clonotype was counted a few times. The chain carries TRBV4-2 and TRBJ2-7; no definite D call. The CDR3 spans 16 residues. Germline assignment: CDR1 LGHNA and CDR2 YNFKEQ. V lost 0 bases and J 0 bases, leaving 12 bases between the germline ends. CDR3 protein: CASSQDLTALSYEQYF. CDR3 in DNA: TGTGCCAGCAGCCAAGATCTGACGGCCCTCTCCTACGAGCAGTACTTC.

At least ten counts were recorded for this clonotype. The rearrangement joins TRBV4-1 to TRBJ1-1; D gene ambiguous. Germline V gene lookup returns CDR1 MGHRA and CDR2 YSYEKL. This CDR3 region has 14 residues. V lost 1 base to trimming and J lost 4 bases, with 10 bases between them. The CDR3 region is CASSQGRRSTEAFF. The CDR3 DNA sequence: TGCGCCAGCAGCCAAGGTCGACGATCCACTGAAGCTTTCTTT.

This clonotype showed up many times. J is TRBJ1-3 and V is TRBV2; the match to TRBD1 covers 7 bases. There are 16 residues in the CDR3. Germline values: CDR1 SNHLY, CDR2 FYNNEI. The junction had 8 bases not matched to a gene; V was cut back by 6 bases and J by 0 bases. CDR3 protein: CASSIWGQSSGNTIYF. CDR3 DNA: TGTGCCAGCAGCATCTGGGGACAGAGCTCTGGAAACACCATATATTTT.

In this sample, this clonotype turned up many times. The chain recombines TRBV5-5 with TRBJ1-1; D gene uncertain. V was trimmed by 6 bases and J by 1 base, leaving 7 bases between them. The CDR3 totals 12 residues. The germline V gene encodes CDR1 SGHKS and CDR2 YYEKEE (reference sequence). CDR3 bases: TGTGCCAGCAATGTCCCGAACACTGAAGCTTTCTTT. It specifies CASNVPNTEAFF. Full variable domain (rest looked up from reference TRBV5-5 and TRBJ1-1): DAGVTQSPTHLIKTRGQQVTLRCSPISGHKSVSWYQQVLGQGPQFIFQYYEKEERGRGNFPDRFSARQFPNYSSELNVNALLLGDSALYLCASNVPNTEAFFGQGTRLTVV.

Many counts were recorded for this clonotype. The gene calls are TRBV10-2 and TRBJ1-1; D ambiguous. The CDR3 has 15 amino acids. The V and J ends lost 6 bases and 2 bases respectively, with 16 bases between them. CDR1 and CDR2 (germline): WSHSY, SAAADI. The chain's CDR3 is CASSAGIGDNTEAFF. Here the CDR3 DNA reads TGCGCCAGCAGCGCTGGAATCGGGGATAACACTGAAGCTTTCTTT.

This clonotype has ten or more counts. V is TRBV29-1 and J is TRBJ2-3; D remains ambiguous. Germline lookup yields CDR1 SQVTM and CDR2 ANQGSEA. This CDR3 is built from 14 residues. V was pared by 4 bases and J by 4 bases, with 15 bases between. CDR3 region: CSVGTPEEADTQYF. Here the CDR3 DNA reads TGCAGCGTTGGTACCCCCGAAGAGGCAGATACGCAGTATTTT.

The table lists this clonotype with a few counts. The chain couples TRBV29-1 to TRBJ2-6, with 10 bases matching TRBD1. Germline assignment: CDR1 SQVTM and CDR2 ANQGSEA. Trimming cost V 7 bases and J 2 bases; bases outside gene matches: 2. This CDR3 spans 14 amino acids. The CDR3 DNA reads as TGCAGCGCCGGGACAGGGGCTGGGGCCAACGTCCTGACTTTC. Translated: CSAGTGAGANVLTF.

This clonotype has a count of ten or more. The V and J genes are TRBV11-2 and TRBJ2-5; perhaps TRBD2 as D (6 bases). V lost 2 bases and J lost 2, with 15 bases in between. Germline V gene sequence: CDR1 SGHAT, CDR2 FQNNGV. This CDR3 has 16 residues. The CDR3 DNA sequence: TGTGCCAGCAGCTTACGGGGCGGTAGCGGACAAGAGACCCAGTACTTC. This translates into CASSLRGGSGQETQYF.

This clonotype turned up a few times. This chain uses TRBV5-1 with TRBJ2-1; TRBD1 aligns across 8 bases. Germline-derived CDR1 and CDR2 are SGHRS and YFSETQ. V lost 3 bases and J lost 3; bases outside the gene matches: 5. This CDR3 has 15 residues. CDR3 loop: CASSSDRGLYNEQFF. CDR3 nucleotide sequence: TGCGCCAGCAGCTCTGACAGGGGCCTCTACAATGAGCAGTTCTTC.

This clonotype occurred many times. The chain links TRBV2 to TRBJ1-1; D is possibly TRBD1 (6 bases). The CDR3 runs 15 residues. CDR1 SNHLY and CDR2 FYNNEI come from the germline V gene. The V gene lost 6 bases and the J gene lost 4 bases, with 18 bases spanning the gap. The CDR3 bases are TGTGCCAGCAGGGGGCGGACAGCTTCACTCACTGAAGCTTTCTTT. It is translated as CASRGRTASLTEAFF.

This clonotype is labeled medium-sized. The chain joins TRBV7-3 to TRBJ2-1; D is unclear. The germline V gene has CDR1 SGHTA and CDR2 FQGTGA. V dropped 2 bases and J dropped 10 bases, with 9 bases sitting between them. The CDR3 is 12 residues long. The CDR3 region is CASSLGRSEQFF. CDR3 sequence (DNA): TGTGCCAGCAGCTTAGGCCGGAGCGAGCAGTTCTTC.

There are many counts of this clonotype. V usage is TRBV19 and J usage is TRBJ2-1, with TRBD2 as a possible D gene (7 bases). CDR1 LNHDA and CDR2 SQIVND come from the germline V gene (reference sequence). V was cut by 4 bases and J by 9 bases, with 22 bases left in between. This CDR3 region has 16 residues. CDR3 sequence: CASSTTQGGGLAEQFF. The CDR3 DNA sequence: TGTGCCAGTAGTACTACACAGGGAGGGGGACTCGCTGAGCAGTTCTTC.

Only a few counts were recorded for this clonotype. This chain links TRBV20-1 with TRBJ2-3; the D gene is possibly TRBD2 (6 bases). Germline V lookup: CDR1 DFQATT, CDR2 SNEGSKA (reference sequence). The V end lost 1 base, the J end lost 0 bases, and 8 bases lay between the germline ends. This CDR3 region has 14 residues. The CDR3: CSARVAGSTDTQYF. In DNA form, the CDR3 reads TGCAGTGCTAGAGTTGCGGGGAGCACAGATACGCAGTATTTT.

Ten or more counts support this clonotype. The V call is TRBV16, the J call TRBJ2-1; 12 bases are shared with TRBD2. The CDR3 sequence is 15 residues long. CDR1 KGHSY and CDR2 FQNENV come from the germline V gene. J was trimmed by 10 bases and V by 3 bases; bases with no gene match: 7. DNA for the CDR3: TGTGCCAGCAGCCAGAGAGGACTAGCGGGAAAGGAGCAGTTCTTC. It yields the protein CASSQRGLAGKEQFF.

This clonotype has a count of ten or more. J is TRBJ2-7 and V is TRBV6-5; TRBD1 aligns across 7 bases. Germline V gene lookup returns CDR1 MNHEY and CDR2 SVGAGI. V lost 2 bases to trimming and J lost 8 bases; unmatched junction nucleotides: 12. The CDR3 has 15 amino acids. The CDR3 reads CASSYGDSSSRKQYF. CDR3 sequence (DNA): TGTGCCAGCAGTTACGGGGACAGCTCCTCGAGAAAGCAGTACTTC.

V usage is TRBV29-1 and J usage is TRBJ1-2; 10 bases align to TRBD1. The CDR3 has 11 amino acids. Germline V gives CDR1 SQVTM, CDR2 ANQGSEA. V shed 7 bases and J 8 bases; nucleotides not matched to a gene: 4. CDR3 amino acids: CSAGTGEGYTF. The CDR3 coding sequence is TGCAGCGCCGGGACAGGGGAAGGCTACACCTTC.

This clonotype was detected many times. The chain recombines TRBV7-9 with TRBJ1-1; D may be TRBD1 (5 bases). CDR1 SEHNR and CDR2 FQNEAQ come from the germline V gene (reference sequence). The CDR3 spans 13 residues. V shed 4 bases and J shed 7 bases, with 13 bases lying between them. In DNA, the CDR3 is TGTGCCAGCAGCTATTCGGGGCCCGGTGAAGCTTTCTTT. Translated, it gives CASSYSGPGEAFF.

The chain links TRBV10-1 to TRBJ1-1, with D unresolved. The CDR3 consists of 13 residues. Trimming pared 1 base from V and 1 base from J, leaving 4 bases between. Germline assignment: CDR1 WNHNN and CDR2 SYGVQD (reference sequence). As DNA, the CDR3 is TGCGCCAGCAGTGAGTGGAAGAACACTGAAGCTTTCTTT. Its protein product is CASSEWKNTEAFF.